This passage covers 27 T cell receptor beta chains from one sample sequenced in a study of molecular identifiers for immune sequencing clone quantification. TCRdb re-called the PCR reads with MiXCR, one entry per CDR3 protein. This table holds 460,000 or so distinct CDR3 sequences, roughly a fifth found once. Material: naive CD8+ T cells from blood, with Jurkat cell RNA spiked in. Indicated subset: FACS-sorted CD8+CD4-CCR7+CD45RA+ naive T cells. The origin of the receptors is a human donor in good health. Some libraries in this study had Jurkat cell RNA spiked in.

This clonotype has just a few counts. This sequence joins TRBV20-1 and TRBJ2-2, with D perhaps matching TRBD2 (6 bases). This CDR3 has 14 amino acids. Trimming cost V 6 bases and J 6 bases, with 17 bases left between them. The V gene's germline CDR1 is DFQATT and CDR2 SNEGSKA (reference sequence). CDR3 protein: CSALYGWGAGELFF. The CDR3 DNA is TGCAGTGCCCTCTATGGGTGGGGGGCCGGGGAGCTGTTTTTT.

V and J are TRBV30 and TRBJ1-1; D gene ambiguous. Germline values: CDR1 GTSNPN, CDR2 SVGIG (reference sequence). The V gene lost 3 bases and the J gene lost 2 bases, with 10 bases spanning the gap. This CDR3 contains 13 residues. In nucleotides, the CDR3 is TGTGCCTGGAGGTATGGGGAAAACACTGAAGCTTTCTTT. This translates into CAWRYGENTEAFF.

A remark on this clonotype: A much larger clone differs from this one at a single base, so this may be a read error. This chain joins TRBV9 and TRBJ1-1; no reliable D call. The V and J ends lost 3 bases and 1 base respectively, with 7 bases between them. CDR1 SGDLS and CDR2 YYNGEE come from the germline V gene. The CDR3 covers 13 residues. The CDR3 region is CASSDDTNTEAFF. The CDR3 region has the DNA TGTGCCAGCAGCGATGACACGAACACTGAAGCTTTCTTT.

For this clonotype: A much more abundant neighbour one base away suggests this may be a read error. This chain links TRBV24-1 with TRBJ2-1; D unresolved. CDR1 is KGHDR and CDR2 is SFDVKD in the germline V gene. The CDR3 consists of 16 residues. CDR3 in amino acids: CATSDSVRTSYNEQIF. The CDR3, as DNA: TGTGCCACCAGTGACTCCGTGAGGACCTCCTACAATGAGCAGATCTTC.

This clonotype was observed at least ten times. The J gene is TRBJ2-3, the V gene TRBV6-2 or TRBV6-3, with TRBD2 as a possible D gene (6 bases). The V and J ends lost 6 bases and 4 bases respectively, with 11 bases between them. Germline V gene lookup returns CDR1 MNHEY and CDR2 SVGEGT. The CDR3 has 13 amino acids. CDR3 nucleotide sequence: TGTGCCAGCAGCTCGGAGGGCCCAGATACGCAGTATTTT. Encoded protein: CASSSEGPDTQYF.

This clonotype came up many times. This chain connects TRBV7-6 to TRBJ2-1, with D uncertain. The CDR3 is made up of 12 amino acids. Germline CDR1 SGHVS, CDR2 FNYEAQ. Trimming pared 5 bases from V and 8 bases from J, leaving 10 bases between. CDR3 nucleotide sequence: TGTGCCAGCAGCCGGATCGAGGATGAGCAGTTCTTC. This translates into CASSRIEDEQFF.

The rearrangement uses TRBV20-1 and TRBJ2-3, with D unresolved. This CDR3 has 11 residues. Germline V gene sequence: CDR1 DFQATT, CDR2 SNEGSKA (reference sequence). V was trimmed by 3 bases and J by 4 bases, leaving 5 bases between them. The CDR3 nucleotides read TGCAGTGCTAGGATCTCAGATACGCAGTATTTT. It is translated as CSARISDTQYF.

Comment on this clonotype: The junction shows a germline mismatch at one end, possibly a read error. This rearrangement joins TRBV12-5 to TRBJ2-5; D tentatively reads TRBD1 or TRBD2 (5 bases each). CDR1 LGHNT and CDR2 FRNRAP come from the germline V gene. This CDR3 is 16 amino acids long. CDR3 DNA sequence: TGTGCTAGTGGGCCTGGGACCGAAGTATACCAAGGGACCCAGTACTTC. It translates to CASGPGTEVYQGTQYF.

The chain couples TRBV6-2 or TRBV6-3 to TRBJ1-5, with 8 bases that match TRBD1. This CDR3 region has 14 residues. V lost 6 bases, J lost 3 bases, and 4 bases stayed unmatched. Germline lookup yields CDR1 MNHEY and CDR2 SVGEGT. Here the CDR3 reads CASSSGGVNQPQHF. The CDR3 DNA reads TGTGCCAGCAGCTCAGGGGGCGTCAATCAGCCCCAGCATTTT.

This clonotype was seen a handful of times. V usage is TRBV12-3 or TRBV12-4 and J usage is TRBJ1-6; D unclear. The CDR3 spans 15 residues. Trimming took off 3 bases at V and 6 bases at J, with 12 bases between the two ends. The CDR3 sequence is CASSLAINTNSPLHF. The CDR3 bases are TGTGCCAGCAGTTTGGCGATAAACACTAATTCACCCCTCCACTTT.

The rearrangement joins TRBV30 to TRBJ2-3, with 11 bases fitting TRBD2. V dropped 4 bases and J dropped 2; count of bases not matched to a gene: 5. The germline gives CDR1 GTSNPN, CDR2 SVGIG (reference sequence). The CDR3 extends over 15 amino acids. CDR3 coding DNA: TGTGCCTGGACTCTAGCGGGAGGATTCACAGATACGCAGTATTTT. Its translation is CAWTLAGGFTDTQYF.

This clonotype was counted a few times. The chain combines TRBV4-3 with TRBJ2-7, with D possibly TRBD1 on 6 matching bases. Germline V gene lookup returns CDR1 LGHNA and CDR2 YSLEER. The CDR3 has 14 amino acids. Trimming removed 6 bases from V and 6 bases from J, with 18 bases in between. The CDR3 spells CASRARGSSLEQYF. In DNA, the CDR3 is TGCGCCAGCAGGGCCAGGGGAAGCAGTCTCGAGCAGTACTTC.

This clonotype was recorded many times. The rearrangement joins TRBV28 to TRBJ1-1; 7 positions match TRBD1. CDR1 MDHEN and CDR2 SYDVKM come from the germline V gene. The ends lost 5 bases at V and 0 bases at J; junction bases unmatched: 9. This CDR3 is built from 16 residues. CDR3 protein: CASSLPTGRMNTEAFF. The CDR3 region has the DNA TGTGCCAGCAGTCTACCGACAGGGCGTATGAACACTGAAGCTTTCTTT.

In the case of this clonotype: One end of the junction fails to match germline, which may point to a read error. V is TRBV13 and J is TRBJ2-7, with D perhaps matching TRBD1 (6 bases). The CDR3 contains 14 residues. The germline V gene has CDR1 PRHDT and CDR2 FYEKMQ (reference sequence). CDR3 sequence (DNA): TGTGCCAGCAGCCCAAGGCTGGGGGCCGGCGAGCATTACTTC. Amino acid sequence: CASSPRLGAGEHYF. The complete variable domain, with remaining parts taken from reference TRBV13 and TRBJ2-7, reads AAGVIQSPRHLIKEKRETATLKCYPIPRHDTVYWYQQGPGQDPQFLISFYEKMQSDKGSIPDRFSAQQFSDYHSELNMSSLELGDSALYFCASSPRLGAGEHYFGPGTRLTVT.

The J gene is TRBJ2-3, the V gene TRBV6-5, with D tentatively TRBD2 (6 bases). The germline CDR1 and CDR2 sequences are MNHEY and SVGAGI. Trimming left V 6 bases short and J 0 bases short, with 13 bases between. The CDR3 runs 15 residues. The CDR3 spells CASSPRGASTDTQYF. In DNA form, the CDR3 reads TGTGCCAGCAGCCCCCGCGGGGCGAGCACAGATACGCAGTATTTT.

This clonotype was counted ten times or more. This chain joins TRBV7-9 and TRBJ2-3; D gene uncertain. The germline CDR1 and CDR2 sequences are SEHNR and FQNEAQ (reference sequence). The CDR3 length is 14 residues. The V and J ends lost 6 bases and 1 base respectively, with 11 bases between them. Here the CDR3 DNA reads TGTGCCAGCAGACAGTCCTCACGCACAGATACGCAGTATTTT. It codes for CASRQSSRTDTQYF. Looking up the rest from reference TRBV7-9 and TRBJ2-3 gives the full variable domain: DTGVSQNPRHKITKRGQNVTFRCDPISEHNRLYWYRQTLGQGPEFLTYFQNEAQLEKSRLLSDRFSAERPKGSFSTLEIQRTEQGDSAMYLCASRQSSRTDTQYFGPGTRLTVL.

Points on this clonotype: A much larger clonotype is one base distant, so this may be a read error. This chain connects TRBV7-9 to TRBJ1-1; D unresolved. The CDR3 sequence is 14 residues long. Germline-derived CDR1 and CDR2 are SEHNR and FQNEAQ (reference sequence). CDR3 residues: CAGSPAEGGTEAFF. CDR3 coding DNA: TGTGCCGGCAGCCCCGCGGAGGGAGGAACTGAAGCTTTCTTT.

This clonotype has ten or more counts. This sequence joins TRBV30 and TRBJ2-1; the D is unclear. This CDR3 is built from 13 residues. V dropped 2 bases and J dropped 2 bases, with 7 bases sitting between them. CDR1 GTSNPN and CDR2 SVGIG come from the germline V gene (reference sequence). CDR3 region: CAWSILPYNEQFF. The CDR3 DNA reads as TGTGCCTGGAGTATACTCCCCTACAATGAGCAGTTCTTC. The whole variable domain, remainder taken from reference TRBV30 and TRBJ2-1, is SQTIHQWPATLVQPVGSPLSLECTVEGTSNPNLYWYRQAAGRGLQLLFYSVGIGQISSEVPQNLSASRPQDRQFILSSKKLLLSDSGFYLCAWSILPYNEQFFGPGTRLTVL.

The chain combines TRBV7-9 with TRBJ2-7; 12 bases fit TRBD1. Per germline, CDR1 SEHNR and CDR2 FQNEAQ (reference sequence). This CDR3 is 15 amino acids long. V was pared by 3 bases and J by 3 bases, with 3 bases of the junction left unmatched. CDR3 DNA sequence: TGTGCCAGCAGCTTCCGGGACAGGGGGCTCTACGAGCAGTACTTC. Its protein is CASSFRDRGLYEQYF.

The CDR3 DNA reads TGTGCCACCAGTGAGAATACAGCGGGGGGGCCTTCCGGGGAGCTGTTTTTT. Translating gives CATSENTAGGPSGELFF. The genes are TRBV24-1 and TRBJ2-2; 10 bases fit TRBD2. The CDR3 runs 17 residues. In germline, CDR1 is KGHDR, CDR2 SFDVKD. Trimming took 4 bases from V and 6 from J; bases not matched to a gene: 10.

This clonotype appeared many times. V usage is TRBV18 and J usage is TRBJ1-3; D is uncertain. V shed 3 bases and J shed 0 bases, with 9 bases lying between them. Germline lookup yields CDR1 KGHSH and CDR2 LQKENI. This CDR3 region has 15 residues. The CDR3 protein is CASSPDWSSGNTIYF. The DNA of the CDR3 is TGTGCCAGCTCACCGGACTGGAGCTCTGGAAACACCATATATTTT.

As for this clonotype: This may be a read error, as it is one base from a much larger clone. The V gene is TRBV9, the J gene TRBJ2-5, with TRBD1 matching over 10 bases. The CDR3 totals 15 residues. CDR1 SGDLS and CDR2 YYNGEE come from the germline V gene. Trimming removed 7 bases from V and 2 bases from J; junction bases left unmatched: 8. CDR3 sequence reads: CASGETGGGQETQYF. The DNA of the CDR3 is TGTGCCAGCGGCGAGACAGGGGGCGGGCAAGAGACCCAGTACTTC.

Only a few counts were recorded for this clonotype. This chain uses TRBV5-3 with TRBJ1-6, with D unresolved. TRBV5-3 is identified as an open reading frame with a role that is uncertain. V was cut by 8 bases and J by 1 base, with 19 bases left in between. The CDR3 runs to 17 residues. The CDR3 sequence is CASSPWVRRSYNSPLHF. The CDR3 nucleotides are TGTGCCAGCAGCCCCTGGGTCCGCAGGTCCTATAATTCACCCCTCCACTTT.

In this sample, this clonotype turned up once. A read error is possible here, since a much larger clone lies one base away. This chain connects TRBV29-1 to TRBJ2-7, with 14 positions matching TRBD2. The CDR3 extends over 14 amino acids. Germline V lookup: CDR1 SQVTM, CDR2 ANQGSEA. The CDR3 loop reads CSVGGLAGAYEQCF. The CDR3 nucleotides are TGCAGCGTTGGGGGACTAGCGGGAGCCTACGAGCAGTGCTTC.

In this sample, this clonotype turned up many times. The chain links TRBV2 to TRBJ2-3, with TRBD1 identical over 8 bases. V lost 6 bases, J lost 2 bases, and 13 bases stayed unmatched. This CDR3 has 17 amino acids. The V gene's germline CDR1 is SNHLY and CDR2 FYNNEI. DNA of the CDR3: TGTGCCAGCAGGGGCCTTTTGGACAGGGAGGCCACAGATACGCAGTATTTT. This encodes CASRGLLDREATDTQYF.

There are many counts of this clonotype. Here the CDR3 reads CASSQDWETGTNSPLHF. CDR3 sequence (DNA): TGCGCCAGCAGCCAAGATTGGGAGACAGGGACTAATTCACCCCTCCACTTT. V is TRBV4-3 and J is TRBJ1-6; 7 bases map to TRBD1. The CDR3 runs 17 residues. The ends lost 0 bases at V and 6 bases at J; junction bases unmatched: 8. Germline V gene lookup returns CDR1 LGHNA and CDR2 YSLEER.

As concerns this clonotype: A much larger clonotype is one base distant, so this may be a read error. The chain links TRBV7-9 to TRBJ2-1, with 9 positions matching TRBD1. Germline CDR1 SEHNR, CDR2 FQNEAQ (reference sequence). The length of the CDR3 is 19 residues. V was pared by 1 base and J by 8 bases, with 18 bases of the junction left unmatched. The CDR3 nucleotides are TGTGCCAGCAGCTTAGGACCGGGACAGGGAGTTTCGAGGTACGATGAGCAGTTCTTC. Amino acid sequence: CASSLGPGQGVSRYDEQFF.